Detailed here is one TCR beta chain. These data come from a study of blood T cell repertoires in COVID-19. V trimming: 2 bases; J trimming: 7 bases; junction bases outside the gene matches: 4. CDR3 length: 13 residues. CDR1 is MDHEN and CDR2 is SYDVKM in the germline V gene. The table came from immunoSEQ multiplex PCR; TCRdb's copy has only in-frame clones and leaves some out. Altogether 200,000 to 300,000 clones are present, approximately 80% being singletons, with the ten largest covering approximately 10%. This rearrangement joins TRBV28 to TRBJ1-2; 7 positions agree with TRBD1. Sequencing was performed on peripheral blood. This clonotype was sampled from a woman aged 80 or older with acute or convalescent COVID-19. The CDR3 sequence is CASSLTGAGGYTF. The CDR3 DNA sequence: TGTGCCAGCAGTTTAACAGGGGCTGGTGGCTACACCTTC.